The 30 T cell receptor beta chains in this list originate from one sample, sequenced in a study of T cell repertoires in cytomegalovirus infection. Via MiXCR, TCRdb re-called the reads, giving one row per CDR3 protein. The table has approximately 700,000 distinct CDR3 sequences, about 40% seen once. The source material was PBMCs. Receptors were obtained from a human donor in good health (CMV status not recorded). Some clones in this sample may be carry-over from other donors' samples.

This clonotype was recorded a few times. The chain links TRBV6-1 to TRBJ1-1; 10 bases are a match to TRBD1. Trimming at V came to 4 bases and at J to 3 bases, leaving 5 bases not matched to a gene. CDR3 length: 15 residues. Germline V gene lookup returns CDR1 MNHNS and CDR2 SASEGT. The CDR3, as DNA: TGTGCCAGCAGTGGCCGGGACAGGGGCTACACTGAAGCTTTCTTT. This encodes CASSGRDRGYTEAFF.

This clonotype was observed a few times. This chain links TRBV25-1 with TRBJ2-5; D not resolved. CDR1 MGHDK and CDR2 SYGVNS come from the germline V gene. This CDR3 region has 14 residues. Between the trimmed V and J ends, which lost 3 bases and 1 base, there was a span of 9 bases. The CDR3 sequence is CASSDRIIQETQYF. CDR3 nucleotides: TGTGCCAGCAGTGATCGTATAATCCAAGAGACCCAGTACTTC.

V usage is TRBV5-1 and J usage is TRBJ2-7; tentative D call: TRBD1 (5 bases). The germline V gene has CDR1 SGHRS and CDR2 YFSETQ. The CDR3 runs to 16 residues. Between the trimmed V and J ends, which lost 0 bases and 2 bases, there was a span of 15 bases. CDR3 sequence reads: CASSLDPTASTYEQYF. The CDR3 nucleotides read TGCGCCAGCAGCTTGGATCCGACAGCCTCAACCTACGAGCAGTACTTC.

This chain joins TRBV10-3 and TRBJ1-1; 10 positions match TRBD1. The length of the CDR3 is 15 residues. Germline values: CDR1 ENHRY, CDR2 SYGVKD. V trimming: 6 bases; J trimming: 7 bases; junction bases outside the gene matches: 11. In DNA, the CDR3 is TGTGCCATCAGCTTTTCTGGACAGGGGGAAATTGAAGCTTTCTTT. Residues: CAISFSGQGEIEAFF.

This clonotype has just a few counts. The CDR3 nucleotides are TGCAGTGCTAGAGATTCTCGGCGGAACACTGAAGCTTTCTTT. It translates to CSARDSRRNTEAFF. The J gene is TRBJ1-1, the V gene TRBV20-1; D call uncertain. Germline lookup yields CDR1 DFQATT and CDR2 SNEGSKA (reference sequence). The V end was cut by 0 bases, the J end by 1 base, with 9 bases between. The CDR3 length is 14 residues.

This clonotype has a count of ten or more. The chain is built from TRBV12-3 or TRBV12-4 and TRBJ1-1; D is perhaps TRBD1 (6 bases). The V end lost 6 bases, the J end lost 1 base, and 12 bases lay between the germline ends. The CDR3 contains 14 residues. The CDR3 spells CASRHIQGNTEAFF. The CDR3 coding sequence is TGTGCCAGCAGGCATATACAGGGGAACACTGAAGCTTTCTTT.

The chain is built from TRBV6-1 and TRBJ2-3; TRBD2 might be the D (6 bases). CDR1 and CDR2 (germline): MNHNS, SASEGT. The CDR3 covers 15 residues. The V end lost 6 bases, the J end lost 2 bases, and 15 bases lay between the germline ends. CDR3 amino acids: CASRPAGLPTDTQYF. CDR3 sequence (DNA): TGTGCCAGCAGACCCGCGGGACTTCCCACAGATACGCAGTATTTT.

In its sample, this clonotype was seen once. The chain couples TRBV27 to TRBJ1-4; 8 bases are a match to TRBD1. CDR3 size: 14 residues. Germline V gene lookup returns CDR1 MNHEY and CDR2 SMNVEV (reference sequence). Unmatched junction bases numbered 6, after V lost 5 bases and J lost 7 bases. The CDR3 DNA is TGTGCCAGCAGTGGTACAGGGGGAACTGAAAAACTGTTTTTT. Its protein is CASSGTGGTEKLFF.

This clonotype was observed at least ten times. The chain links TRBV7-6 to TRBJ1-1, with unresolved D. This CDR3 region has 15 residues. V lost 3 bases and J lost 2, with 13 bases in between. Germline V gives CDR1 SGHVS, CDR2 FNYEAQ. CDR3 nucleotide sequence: TGTGCCAGCAGCTTCGCGAAGGGCCAAAACACTGAAGCTTTCTTT. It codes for CASSFAKGQNTEAFF. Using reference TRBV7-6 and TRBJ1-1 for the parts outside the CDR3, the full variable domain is GAGVSQSPRYKVTKRGQDVALRCDPISGHVSLYWYRQALGQGPEFLTYFNYEAQQDKSGLPNDRFSAERPEGSISTLTIQRTEQRDSAMYRCASSFAKGQNTEAFFGQGTRLTVV.

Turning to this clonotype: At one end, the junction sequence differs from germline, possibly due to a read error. The DNA of the CDR3 is TGTGCCAGCAGCTTAAGGCAAGGGGATGGGGCCGGCGGCGACCCCTTC. It is translated as CASSLRQGDGAGGDPF. V and J are TRBV7-2 and TRBJ1-2, with a possible D match to TRBD1 (5 bases). Looked up from germline, CDR1 is SGHTA and CDR2 is FQGNSA. The CDR3 runs 16 residues.

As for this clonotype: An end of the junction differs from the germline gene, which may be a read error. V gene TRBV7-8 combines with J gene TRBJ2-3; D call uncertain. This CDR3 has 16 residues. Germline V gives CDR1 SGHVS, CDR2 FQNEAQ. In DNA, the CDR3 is TGTGCCAGCAGCGGGAAAGTTATCATTAGCACAGATCCGCAGTATTTT. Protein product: CASSGKVIISTDPQYF.

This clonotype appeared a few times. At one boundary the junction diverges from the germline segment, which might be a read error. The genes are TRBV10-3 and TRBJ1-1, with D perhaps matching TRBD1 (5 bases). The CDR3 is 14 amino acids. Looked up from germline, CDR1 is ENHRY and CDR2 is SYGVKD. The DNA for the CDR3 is TGTGCCATCAGTGACAGGGTCGGGAACGCTGAAGCTTTCTTT. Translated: CAISDRVGNAEAFF.

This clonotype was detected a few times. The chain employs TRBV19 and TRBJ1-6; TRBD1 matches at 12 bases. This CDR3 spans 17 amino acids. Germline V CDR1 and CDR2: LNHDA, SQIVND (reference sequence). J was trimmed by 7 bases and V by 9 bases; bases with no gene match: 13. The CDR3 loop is CARLRDRGLTRNSPLHF. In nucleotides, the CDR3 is TGTGCCAGACTCCGGGACAGGGGGCTGACGAGGAATTCACCCCTCCACTTT.

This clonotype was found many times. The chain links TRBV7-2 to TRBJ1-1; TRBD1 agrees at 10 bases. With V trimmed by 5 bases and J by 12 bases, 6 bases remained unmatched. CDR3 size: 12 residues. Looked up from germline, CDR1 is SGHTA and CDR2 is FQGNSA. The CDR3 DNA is TGTGCCAGCAGCATGGGGACAGGGGTAACTTTCTTT. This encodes CASSMGTGVTFF. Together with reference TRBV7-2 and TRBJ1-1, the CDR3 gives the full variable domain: GAGVSQSPSNKVTEKGKDVELRCDPISGHTALYWYRQSLGQGLEFLIYFQGNSAPDKSGLPSDRFSAERTGGSVSTLTIQRTQQEDSAVYLCASSMGTGVTFFGQGTRLTVV.

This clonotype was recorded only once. This chain's CDR3 is CATSERGGGDTQYF. In DNA form, the CDR3 reads TGTGCCACCAGCGAGCGGGGGGGCGGAGATACGCAGTATTTT. The chain combines TRBV15 with TRBJ2-3, with TRBD2 identical over 10 bases. V shed 5 bases, J shed 5 bases, and the junction held 4 bases outside the gene matches. Germline CDR1 is LNHNV and CDR2 is YYDKDF (reference sequence). The length of the CDR3 is 14 residues.

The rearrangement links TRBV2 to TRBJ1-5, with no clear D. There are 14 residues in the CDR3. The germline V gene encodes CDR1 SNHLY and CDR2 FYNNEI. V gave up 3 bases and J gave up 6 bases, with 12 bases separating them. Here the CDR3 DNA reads TGTGCCAGCAGTGACGGTGTGAAATGTCAGCCCCAGCATTTT. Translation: CASSDGVKCQPQHF.

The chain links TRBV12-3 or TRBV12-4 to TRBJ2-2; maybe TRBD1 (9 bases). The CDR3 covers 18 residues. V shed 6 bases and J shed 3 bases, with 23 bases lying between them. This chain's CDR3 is CASRRTGVVSGDTGELFF. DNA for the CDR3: TGTGCCAGCAGAAGGACAGGGGTGGTTAGCGGGGACACCGGGGAGCTGTTTTTT.

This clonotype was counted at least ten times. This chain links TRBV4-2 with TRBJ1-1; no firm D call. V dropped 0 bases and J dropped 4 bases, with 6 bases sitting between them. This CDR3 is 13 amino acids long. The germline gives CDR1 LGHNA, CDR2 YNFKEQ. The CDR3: CASSQEGSTEAFF. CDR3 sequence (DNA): TGTGCCAGCAGCCAAGAGGGGTCCACTGAAGCTTTCTTT.

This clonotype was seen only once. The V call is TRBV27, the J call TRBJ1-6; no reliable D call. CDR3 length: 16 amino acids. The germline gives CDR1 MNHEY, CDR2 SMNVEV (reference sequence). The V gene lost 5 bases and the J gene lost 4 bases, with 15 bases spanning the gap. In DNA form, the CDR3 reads TGTGCCAGCAGTCCCAACCCGTCCTCGTATAATTCACCCCTCCACTTT. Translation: CASSPNPSSYNSPLHF.

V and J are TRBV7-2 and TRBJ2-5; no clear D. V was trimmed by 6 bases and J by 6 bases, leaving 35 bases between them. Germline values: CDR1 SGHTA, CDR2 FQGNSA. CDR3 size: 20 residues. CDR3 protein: CASSYRWSQLRGPLLKTQYF. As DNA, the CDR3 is TGTGCCAGCAGTTATCGATGGTCGCAATTGCGAGGTCCTTTGCTAAAGACCCAGTACTTC.

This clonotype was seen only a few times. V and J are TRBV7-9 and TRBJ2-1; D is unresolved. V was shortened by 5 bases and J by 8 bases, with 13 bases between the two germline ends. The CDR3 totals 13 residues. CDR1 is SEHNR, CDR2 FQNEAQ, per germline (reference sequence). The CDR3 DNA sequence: TGTGCCAGCAGCCCCGTATCAGGCGATGAGCAGTTCTTC. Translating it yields CASSPVSGDEQFF.

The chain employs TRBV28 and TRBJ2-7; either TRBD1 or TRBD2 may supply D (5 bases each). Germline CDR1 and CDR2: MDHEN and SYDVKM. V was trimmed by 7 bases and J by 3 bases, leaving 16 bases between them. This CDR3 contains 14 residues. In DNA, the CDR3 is TGTGCCAGCACCCCGGGACCGGGGTTCTACGAGCAGTACTTC. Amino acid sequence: CASTPGPGFYEQYF.

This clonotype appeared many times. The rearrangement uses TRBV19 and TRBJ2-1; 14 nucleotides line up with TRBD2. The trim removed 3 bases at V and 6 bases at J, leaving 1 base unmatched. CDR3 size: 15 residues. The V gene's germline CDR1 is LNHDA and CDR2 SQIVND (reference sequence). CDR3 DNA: TGTGCCAGTAGTATGACTAGCGGGAGGGCCAATGAGCAGTTCTTC. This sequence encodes CASSMTSGRANEQFF.

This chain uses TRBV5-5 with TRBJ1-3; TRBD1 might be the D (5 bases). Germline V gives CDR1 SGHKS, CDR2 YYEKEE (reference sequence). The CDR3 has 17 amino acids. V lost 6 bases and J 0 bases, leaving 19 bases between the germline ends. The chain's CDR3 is CASKARGTADSGNTIYF. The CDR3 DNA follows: TGTGCCAGCAAGGCGCGCGGGACGGCAGACTCTGGAAACACCATATATTTT. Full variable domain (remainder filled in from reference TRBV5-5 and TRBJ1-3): DAGVTQSPTHLIKTRGQQVTLRCSPISGHKSVSWYQQVLGQGPQFIFQYYEKEERGRGNFPDRFSARQFPNYSSELNVNALLLGDSALYLCASKARGTADSGNTIYFGEGSWLTVV.

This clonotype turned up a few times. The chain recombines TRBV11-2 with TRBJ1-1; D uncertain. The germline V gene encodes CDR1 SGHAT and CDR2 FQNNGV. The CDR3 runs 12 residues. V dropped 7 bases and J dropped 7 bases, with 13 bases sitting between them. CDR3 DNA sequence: TGTGCCAGCACCCACGACACTTTTGAAGCTTTCTTT. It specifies CASTHDTFEAFF.

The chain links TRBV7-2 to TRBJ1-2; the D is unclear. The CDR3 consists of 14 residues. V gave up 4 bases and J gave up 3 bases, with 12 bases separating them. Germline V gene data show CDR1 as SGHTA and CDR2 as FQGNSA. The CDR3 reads CASSSRTGDYGYTF. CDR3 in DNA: TGTGCCAGCAGCTCCCGGACCGGGGACTATGGCTACACCTTC.

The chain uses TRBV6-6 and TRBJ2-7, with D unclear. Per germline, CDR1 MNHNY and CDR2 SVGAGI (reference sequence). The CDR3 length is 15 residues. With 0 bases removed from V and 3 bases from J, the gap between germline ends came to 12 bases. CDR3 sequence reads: CASSYSGGSDYEQYF. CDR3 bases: TGTGCCAGCAGTTACTCAGGCGGTTCAGACTACGAGCAGTACTTC.

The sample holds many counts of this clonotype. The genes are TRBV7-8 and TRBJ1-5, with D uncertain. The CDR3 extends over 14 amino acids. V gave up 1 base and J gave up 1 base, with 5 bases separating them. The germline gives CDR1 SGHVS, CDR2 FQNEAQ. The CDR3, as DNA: TGTGCCAGCAGCTTAGGGTGGAGCAATCAGCCCCAGCATTTT. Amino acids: CASSLGWSNQPQHF.

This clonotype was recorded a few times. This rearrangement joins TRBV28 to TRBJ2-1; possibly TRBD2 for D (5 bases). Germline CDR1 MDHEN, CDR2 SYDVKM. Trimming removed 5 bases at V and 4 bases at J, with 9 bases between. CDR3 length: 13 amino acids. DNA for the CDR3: TGTGCCAGCAGTACGGGAACTTACAATGAGCAGTTCTTC. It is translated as CASSTGTYNEQFF.

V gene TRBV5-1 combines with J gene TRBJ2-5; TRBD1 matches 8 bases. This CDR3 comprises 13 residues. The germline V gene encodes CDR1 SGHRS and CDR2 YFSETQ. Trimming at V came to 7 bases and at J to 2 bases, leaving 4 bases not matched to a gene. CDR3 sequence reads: CASRQGLQETQYF. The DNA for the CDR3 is TGCGCCAGCCGACAGGGGTTACAAGAGACCCAGTACTTC.